Sequencing of this T cell receptor beta chain was carried out in a study of blood T cell repertoires in COVID-19. Across the study: COVID-19 samples collected from the United States, Italy and Spain covered acute and convalescent phases. PBMCs, B-cell-depleted T cells, or T cells provided the cDNA or gDNA that made up the material.

The junction had 11 bases not matched to a gene; V was cut back by 0 bases and J by 7 bases. This CDR3 has 16 residues. Germline V gene lookup returns CDR1 SGHKS and CDR2 YYEKEE (reference sequence). Some clones are missing from TCRdb's copy, which holds only in-frame ones; the method was immunoSEQ multiplex PCR. The sample yields about 170,000 clones, about 85% seen once. The chain joins TRBV5-5 to TRBJ1-2; 8 nucleotides match TRBD1. The clonotype comes from an elderly man with COVID-19, enrolled during active disease. Source material: peripheral blood. Written as DNA, the CDR3 is TGTGCCAGCAGCTTGGCCAACACCCGGGGACAGGTTGGCTACACCTTC. It encodes CASSLANTRGQVGYTF.